A selection of T cell receptor beta chains follows, all from one sample in a study of T-cell memory formation after mild COVID-19. TCRdb fed the 5' RACE reads into MiXCR, producing one record per CDR3 protein. The table shows roughly 250,000 distinct CDR3 sequences, with around 15% occurring only once. The specimen was PBMCs or a T cell subset sorted from them (not recorded which). These receptors originate from a man aged 18 to 29 who had mild COVID-19 (a few samples of this study predate the infection). Cell type and time point are not known. Each CDR3 is given with its conserved first and last residue.

v_call: TRBV7-2
cdr3_length: 14
j_call: TRBJ2-3
cdr3_aa: CASSLVGLRDTQYF

v_call: TRBV7-2
cdr3_length: 13
j_call: TRBJ1-1
cdr3_aa: CASSLQQGSEAFF

v_call: TRBV15
cdr3_length: 14
j_call: TRBJ1-2
cdr3_aa: CATSRDNRNYGYTF

v_call: TRBV5-1
cdr3_length: 15
j_call: TRBJ2-3
cdr3_aa: CASSFWGERTDTQYF

v_call: TRBV5-1
cdr3_length: 14
j_call: TRBJ2-7
cdr3_aa: CASCPRGNDYEQYF

v_call: TRBV29-1
cdr3_length: 12
j_call: TRBJ2-5
cdr3_aa: CSVCFEGETQYF

v_call: TRBV9
cdr3_length: 16
j_call: TRBJ1-2
cdr3_aa: CASSLGGWRFDYGYTF

v_call: TRBV7-8
cdr3_length: 13
j_call: TRBJ1-2
cdr3_aa: CASSLIDSYGYTF

v_call: TRBV27
cdr3_length: 14
j_call: TRBJ1-1
cdr3_aa: CASSSRQGLTEAFF

v_call: TRBV7-2
cdr3_length: 13
j_call: TRBJ1-3
cdr3_aa: CASSPGGGNTIYF

v_call: TRBV5-6
cdr3_length: 19
j_call: TRBJ2-5
cdr3_aa: CASSPRGLAGPLYQETQYF

v_call: TRBV11-2
cdr3_length: 12
j_call: TRBJ2-3
cdr3_aa: CASCSGGDTQYF

v_call: TRBV4-3
cdr3_length: 13
j_call: TRBJ2-5
cdr3_aa: CASSQGGQGTQYF

v_call: TRBV20-1
cdr3_length: 16
j_call: TRBJ2-1
cdr3_aa: CSARGLAGGPGREQFF

v_call: TRBV7-2
cdr3_length: 16
j_call: TRBJ1-2
cdr3_aa: CASSLAFGPVSYGYTF

v_call: TRBV5-1
cdr3_length: 16
j_call: TRBJ2-3
cdr3_aa: CASSLSLAGEGYTQYF

v_call: TRBV11-2
cdr3_length: 15
j_call: TRBJ1-2
cdr3_aa: CASRPAGRGPGGYTF

v_call: TRBV2
cdr3_length: 13
j_call: TRBJ2-2
cdr3_aa: CASRPVSGRELFF

v_call: TRBV10-3
cdr3_length: 16
j_call: TRBJ1-3
cdr3_aa: CAISVSATGSGNTIYF

v_call: TRBV9
cdr3_length: 14
j_call: TRBJ1-2
cdr3_aa: CASSALSGPYGYTF

v_call: TRBV7-9
cdr3_length: 13
j_call: TRBJ2-1
cdr3_aa: CATERTDYNEQFF

v_call: TRBV9
cdr3_length: 15
j_call: TRBJ2-3
cdr3_aa: CASSEWTGEMDTQYF

v_call: TRBV24-1
cdr3_length: 15
j_call: TRBJ2-5
cdr3_aa: CATSDPGTSGETQYF

v_call: TRBV6-6
cdr3_length: 14
j_call: TRBJ1-1
cdr3_aa: CASRALGVNTEAFF

v_call: TRBV12-3/TRBV12-4
cdr3_length: 14
j_call: TRBJ1-1
cdr3_aa: CASITTMLHTEAFF

v_call: TRBV20-1
cdr3_length: 13
j_call: TRBJ2-1
cdr3_aa: CSARGGPYNEQFF

v_call: TRBV4-1
cdr3_length: 15
j_call: TRBJ2-2
cdr3_aa: CASSQGDRVTGELFF

v_call: TRBV7-9
cdr3_length: 16
j_call: TRBJ2-3
cdr3_aa: CASSPFTGGVTDTQYF

v_call: TRBV7-9
cdr3_length: 11
j_call: TRBJ2-1
cdr3_aa: CASSFDLEQFF

v_call: TRBV6-2/TRBV6-3
cdr3_length: 16
j_call: TRBJ1-5
cdr3_aa: CASHRGYSNRVQPQHF

v_call: TRBV24-1
cdr3_length: 13
j_call: TRBJ2-3
cdr3_aa: CATSDTQWDTQYF

v_call: TRBV7-2
cdr3_length: 15
j_call: TRBJ1-2
cdr3_aa: CASSLYSGRGYGYTF

v_call: TRBV12-3/TRBV12-4
cdr3_length: 13
j_call: TRBJ1-3
cdr3_aa: CASSNSPGNTIYF

v_call: TRBV7-9
cdr3_length: 13
j_call: TRBJ2-5
cdr3_aa: CASSLIVLETQYF

v_call: TRBV4-1
cdr3_length: 15
j_call: TRBJ2-7
cdr3_aa: CASSQDRNGPYEQYF

v_call: TRBV7-9
cdr3_length: 14
j_call: TRBJ2-1
cdr3_aa: CASSTLAGYDEQFF

v_call: TRBV7-2
cdr3_length: 14
j_call: TRBJ1-1
cdr3_aa: CASSLKGPGTEAFF

v_call: TRBV11-3
cdr3_length: 16
j_call: TRBJ2-2
cdr3_aa: CASSSGSAANTGELFF

v_call: TRBV5-1
cdr3_length: 14
j_call: TRBJ2-7
cdr3_aa: CASSRPGGSYEQYF

v_call: TRBV7-2
cdr3_length: 12
j_call: TRBJ2-1
cdr3_aa: CASRLSGDEQFF

v_call: TRBV24-1
cdr3_length: 17
j_call: TRBJ1-5
cdr3_aa: CATSDRTGTGGDQPQHF

v_call: TRBV5-1
cdr3_length: 15
j_call: TRBJ2-5
cdr3_aa: CASSFSGGARETQYF